This TCR beta chain was retrieved from a study of cytomegalovirus exposure and HLA in healthy donors. Broader study findings: CMV antigen specificity was confirmed in vitro for a few CMV-associated chains.

The CDR3 covers 12 residues. Germline assignment: CDR1 MDHEN and CDR2 SYDVKM. V lost 1 base and J 7 bases, leaving 5 bases between the germline ends. Using immunoSEQ multiplex PCR, the repertoire was profiled, and TCRdb retains in-frame clones only, with some absent. The table has fewer than 120,000 clones, around 90% seen once. With regard to this clone: Its target is not known.

The TCR comes from a woman between 18 and 29 years old in good health and CMV-seronegative. The chain has TRBV28 and TRBJ1-5; D unresolved. Sequenced input: PBMCs. In DNA, the CDR3 is TGTGCCAGCAGTTTATCTAGGCAGCCCCAGCATTTT. Translation gives CASSLSRQPQHF.